The clone carrying this T cell receptor (beta chain) has more than one count but fewer than ten. This sample stems from a study of patients and donors after allogeneic stem cell transplantation. CDR1 and CDR2 (germline): SGHDN, FVKESK. The CDR3 is 15 residues long. V gave up 1 base and J gave up 8 bases, with 17 bases separating them. TCRdb reprocessed the RT-PCR reads via MiXCR and lists one record per CDR3 protein. The repertoire includes about 410,000 distinct CDR3 sequences, approximately 16% of them detected once, and roughly 7.2% sits in the top ten. The sequenced sample was blood, either unsorted or a sorted T cell fraction (not recorded which). This clonotype originated in a human donor who was either an allogeneic HSCT recipient or a stem cell or donor lymphocyte infusion donor (not recorded which). It is not recorded whose cells these are; they may come from a transplant donor. This sequence joins TRBV14 and TRBJ1-2, with D possibly being TRBD1 (5 bases). The CDR3 DNA follows: TGTGCCAGCAGCCAAGCAGGGACTACCTTAAGGGGCTACACCTTC. This encodes CASSQAGTTLRGYTF.